These T cell receptor beta chains were read from a single sample in a study of response to subunit inactivated influenza vaccine. Each CDR3 protein gets one entry after TCRdb re-called the RT-PCR reads with MiXCR. Altogether fewer than 600,000 distinct CDR3 sequences are present, approximately 7.7% being singletons, with the ten largest covering roughly 14%. Source: PBMCs from blood, taken around 25 months after vaccination. The receptors originated from a man aged 50 to 75 who received an inactivated influenza vaccine. Each CDR3 is given with its conserved first and last residue. D genes are given only for firm matches. Size values are once, few and many counts, or a class for expanded clones, and some rows have none.

D | J | V | size | DNA | CDR3
- | TRBJ1-1 | TRBV20-1 | many | TGCAGTGCTCCGGACACTGAAGCTTTCTTT | CSAPDTEAFF
TRBD2 | TRBJ2-2 | TRBV20-1 | - | TGCAGTGCTAAGCTCTCTGAGCGGGAGGGCCGATTACCCGGGGAGCTGTTTTTT | CSAKLSEREGRLPGELFF
- | TRBJ1-4 | TRBV5-1 | many | TGCGCCAGCAGCCAACGACAAGCCCCTAATGAAAAACTGTTTTTT | CASSQRQAPNEKLFF
- | TRBJ1-1 | TRBV6-1 | many | TGTGCCAGCAGTAGAGGCGGTGGCACTGAAGCTTTCTTT | CASSRGGGTEAFF
- | TRBJ1-1 | TRBV5-1 | few | TGCGCCAGCAGCTTGGGACCCGGGGGGGGCACTGAAGCTTTCTTT | CASSLGPGGGTEAFF
TRBD2 | TRBJ2-1 | TRBV29-1 | - | TGCAGCGCCCCTAGCGGGAGTTACAATGAGCAGTTCTTC | CSAPSGSYNEQFF
TRBD2 | TRBJ2-3 | TRBV7-9 | many | TGTGCCAGCAGCTTAGCAGGGACTAGCGGGAATTTGGTGACGCAGTATTTT | CASSLAGTSGNLVTQYF
TRBD1 | TRBJ2-5 | TRBV30 | - | TGTGCCTGGAGCCCACAGGGGATCCAAGAGACCCAGTACTTC | CAWSPQGIQETQYF
TRBD2 | TRBJ2-1 | TRBV3-1 | many | TGTGCCAGCAGCCAAGATTCTAGCGGGGGCTCTAATGAGCAGTTCTTC | CASSQDSSGGSNEQFF
TRBD1 | TRBJ1-5 | TRBV20-1 | few | TGCAGTGCTTGGACAGGATATAGCAATCAGCCCCAGCATTTT | CSAWTGYSNQPQHF
- | TRBJ1-2 | TRBV19 | few | TGTGCCAGTAGCCCGACAGTAAATAACTATGGCTACACCTTC | CASSPTVNNYGYTF
TRBD2 | TRBJ2-7 | TRBV9 | - | TGTGCCAGCAGCGTAAGCCCCGGGGGGGAGCAGTACTTC | CASSVSPGGEQYF
TRBD1 | TRBJ2-6 | TRBV29-1 | many | TGCAGCGTTGAAGGTGTTATCGGGACAGGGGGCTATCGTGGGGCCAACGTCCTGACTTTC | CSVEGVIGTGGYRGANVLTF
- | TRBJ1-4 | TRBV4-3 | - | TGCGCCAGCAGCCAAGGGCTCCTTAGTGAAAAACTGTTTTTT | CASSQGLLSEKLFF
- | TRBJ1-1 | TRBV10-3 | - | TGTGCCATCAGTGAGTCGGGAGACTCGGCTTTCTTT | CAISESGDSAFF
- | TRBJ2-1 | TRBV29-1 | many | TGCAGCGTTGAGTCGTCCTACAATGAGCAGTTCTTC | CSVESSYNEQFF
TRBD1 | TRBJ2-7 | TRBV4-3 | many | TGCGCCAGCAGCCAAGATCAGGGGGTCTACGAGCAGTACTTC | CASSQDQGVYEQYF
- | TRBJ1-1 | TRBV20-1 | many | TGCAGTGCTGGAAGGATCTCGAACACTGAAGCTTTCTTT | CSAGRISNTEAFF
- | TRBJ1-1 | TRBV12-3/TRBV12-4 | - | TGTGCCAGTCTCCGGGGGGTAAACACTGAAGCTTTCTTT | CASLRGVNTEAFF
- | TRBJ2-7 | TRBV4-3 | many | TGCGCCAGCAGCCAAGACACGGGACTGCTCTCCTACGAGCAGTACTTC | CASSQDTGLLSYEQYF
TRBD2 | TRBJ2-3 | TRBV5-4 | - | TGTGCCAGCAGCTTGGCCCTAGCGGGGGGTACTAGCACAGATACGCAGTATTTT | CASSLALAGGTSTDTQYF
TRBD1 | TRBJ1-1 | TRBV27 | - | TGTGCCAGCAGGACGGGACAGGTGAACACTGAAGCTTTCTTT | CASRTGQVNTEAFF
TRBD2 | TRBJ2-2 | TRBV7-2 | - | TGTGCCAGCAGCTTGGCTAGCGGGAGAACCGGGGAGCTGTTTTTT | CASSLASGRTGELFF
- | TRBJ1-5 | TRBV30 | few | TGTGCCTGGAGTGTTGCGGGGATCCAGCCCCAGCATTTT | CAWSVAGIQPQHF
- | TRBJ1-3 | TRBV6-1 | few | TGTGCCAGCAGCCCAATACAGGGTCTGTGGGGAAACACCATATATTTT | CASSPIQGLWGNTIYF
TRBD1 | TRBJ2-1 | TRBV12-3/TRBV12-4 | - | TGTGCCAGCAGTTTATTTGGGACAGACCTATACAATGAGCAGTTCTTC | CASSLFGTDLYNEQFF
- | TRBJ2-1 | TRBV12-3/TRBV12-4 | - | TGTGCCAGCGGTACTAGTAACGTGCGGAATGAGCAGTTCTTC | CASGTSNVRNEQFF
- | TRBJ1-1 | TRBV12-3/TRBV12-4 | many | TGTGCCAGCAGGTCACAGGGGAACACTGAAGCTTTCTTT | CASRSQGNTEAFF
- | TRBJ2-7 | TRBV7-2 | - | TGTGCCAGCAGCTTAGCTCTCGGCGGGATCGAGCAGTACTTC | CASSLALGGIEQYF
- | TRBJ2-2 | TRBV10-3 | - | TGTGCCATCAAACAGGGCGCCGGGGAGCTGTTTTTT | CAIKQGAGELFF
- | TRBJ1-5 | TRBV2 | few | TGTGCCAGCAGTGATAGGCAGGAGAGGCGGCAGCCCCAGCATTTT | CASSDRQERRQPQHF